These 5 T cell receptor beta chains were sequenced from one sample in a study of CD8+CD57+ T cells in acquired aplastic anemia. The use of genomic DNA as template underpinned the TCR beta VDJ and CDR3 profiling. TCRdb re-called the reads with MiXCR, one entry per CDR3 protein. The table has under 250,000 distinct CDR3 sequences, around 46% seen once. An expansion of CD8+CD57+ cells by flow cytometry had been shown in patients chosen for sequencing. The material sequenced was sorted CD4+, CD8+, or CD8+CD57+ T cells (not recorded which) from PBMCs. The receptors derive from a human donor with aplastic anemia.

The sample holds many counts of this clonotype. The chain combines TRBV13 with TRBJ2-3; 10 bases agree with TRBD2. The junction had 6 bases not matched to a gene; V was cut back by 7 bases and J by 2 bases. CDR1 is PRHDT, CDR2 FYEKMQ, per germline (reference sequence). The CDR3 is 15 amino acids. CDR3 bases: TGTGCCAGCACCGAGCGGGGGGGCTCCACAGATACGCAGTATTTT. It codes for CASTERGGSTDTQYF.

Comment on this clonotype: A clone one base away is much larger, so this may be a read error. The chain has TRBV20-1 and TRBJ2-7, with TRBD2 matching over 10 bases. The CDR3 sequence is 14 residues long. From germline, CDR1 is DFQATT and CDR2 SNEGSKA (reference sequence). J was trimmed by 6 bases and V by 5 bases; bases with no gene match: 10. The CDR3 sequence: CSALISGRQSEQYF. In DNA form, the CDR3 reads TGCAGTGCTTTAATTAGCGGGAGGCAAAGCGAGCAGTACTTC.

This clonotype was seen many times. This rearrangement joins TRBV15 to TRBJ2-7, with TRBD1 matching 8 bases. From germline, CDR1 is LNHNV and CDR2 YYDKDF (reference sequence). The CDR3 consists of 13 residues. Trimming at V came to 6 bases and at J to 3 bases, leaving 4 bases not matched to a gene. Written as DNA, the CDR3 is TGTGCCACCAGTGCAGGGGGCGGCTACGAGCAGTACTTC. Its translation is CATSAGGGYEQYF.

The table lists this clonotype with many counts. V is TRBV2 and J is TRBJ1-2; 12 bases map to TRBD1. With V trimmed by 9 bases and J by 6 bases, 11 bases remained unmatched. The germline CDR1 and CDR2 sequences are SNHLY and FYNNEI. The length of the CDR3 is 15 residues. CDR3 loop: CARISRDRGRNGYTF. The CDR3 DNA is TGTGCCAGGATCAGCCGGGACAGGGGGCGGAATGGCTACACCTTC.

J is TRBJ2-1 and V is TRBV10-3; a possible D gene is TRBD2 (5 bases). This CDR3 is built from 17 residues. The V gene lost 3 bases and the J gene lost 9 bases, with 24 bases spanning the gap. CDR1 is ENHRY and CDR2 is SYGVKD in the germline V gene. In DNA, the CDR3 is TGTGCCATCAGTGACGGGGTTTTGCGGGCCGGGATACCTGAGCAGTTCTTC. The encoded protein is CAISDGVLRAGIPEQFF.